This TCR beta chain originates from a study of a mutant IDH1 vaccine in newly diagnosed glioma. In the study overall: Vaccine administration was initiated 4-6 weeks following radiotherapy alone, or with temozolomide cycles.

Time point meaning: week 47, end of study. Doses consisted of 300 ug of mutant IDH1 20-mer peptide each, paired with topical imiquimod. Administration of eight vaccinations to patients took place in weeks 1, 3, 5, 7, 11, 15, 19, 23. This table comes from immunoSEQ multiplex PCR, and its TCRdb copy is limited to in-frame clones, with some not included. Of roughly 50,000 clones in the sample, roughly 72% were seen once. About this clone: The antigen remains unidentified.

CDR3 size: 17 residues. Looked up from germline, CDR1 is SQVTM and CDR2 is ANQGSEA. V dropped 4 bases and J dropped 4; count of bases not matched to a gene: 14. The chain carries TRBV29-1 and TRBJ1-2; 11 bases map to TRBD1. The TCR sequence derives from a woman in her forties with glioma. Some clones in this sample may be carry-over from other donors' samples. This sample comprised PBMCs, obtained from a glioma patient whose treatment included an IDH1 peptide vaccine. The CDR3 nucleotides are TGCAGCGTTGTTGGGGTAACCGGGACAGGGGGATTCTATGGCTACACCTTC. This sequence encodes CSVVGVTGTGGFYGYTF.